Presented here are 11 T cell receptor beta chains from one specimen sequenced in a study of radiation and T cells in renal cell carcinoma. Using immunoSEQ multiplex PCR, the repertoire was profiled, and TCRdb retains in-frame clones only, with some absent. The top ten clones hold approximately 10% of a sample with roughly 14,000 clones, roughly 54% of them seen once. Treatment given: treatment-naive control, cytoreductive nephrectomy. The sequenced sample was tumor tissue, obtained from a patient whose treatment was nephrectomy without radiotherapy. These receptors came from a man in his fifties or sixties with renal cell carcinoma.

This chain uses TRBV4-1 with TRBJ2-3, with TRBD1 identical over 7 bases. J gave up 4 bases and V 2 bases, and 6 bases lay outside the gene matches. This CDR3 is 15 amino acids long. From germline, CDR1 is MGHRA and CDR2 YSYEKL. CDR3 coding DNA: TGCGCCAGCAGCCAACCGGACAGGCTTTCAGATACGCAGTATTTT. Translating gives CASSQPDRLSDTQYF.

This chain connects TRBV5-1 to TRBJ2-5; D may be TRBD1 (5 bases). CDR1 is SGHRS, CDR2 YFSETQ, per germline. The CDR3 is 14 residues long. The V gene lost 1 base and the J gene lost 1 base, with 8 bases spanning the gap. Here the CDR3 DNA reads TGCGCCAGCAGCTTGTTGGGGCGCCAAGAGACCCAGTACTTC. Translation gives CASSLLGRQETQYF.

V gene TRBV7-3 combines with J gene TRBJ2-3, with 8 bases lining up with TRBD2. V lost 5 bases and J lost 0; bases outside the gene matches: 4. The V gene's germline CDR1 is SGHTA and CDR2 FQGTGA. The CDR3 extends over 15 amino acids. CDR3: CASSTIAGSTDTQYF. CDR3 nucleotide sequence: TGTGCCAGCAGCACCATAGCGGGGAGCACAGATACGCAGTATTTT.

This clone was found a few times. The rearrangement links TRBV9 to TRBJ1-3, with D unresolved. This CDR3 is 15 amino acids long. Germline V gene sequence: CDR1 SGDLS, CDR2 YYNGEE. The ends were cut back, 3 bases at V and 4 bases at J, with 14 bases in the middle. This CDR3 reads CASSAVGTPGNTIYF. The CDR3 region has the DNA TGTGCCAGCAGCGCCGTAGGTACACCCGGAAACACCATATATTTT.

CDR3 sequence reads: CSLEGAEGYTF. The CDR3 DNA sequence: TGCAGCCTAGAGGGGGCGGAGGGCTACACCTTC. The rearrangement links TRBV29-1 to TRBJ1-2; 7 bases are a match to TRBD1. The trim removed 8 bases at V and 8 bases at J, leaving 8 bases unmatched. This CDR3 region has 11 residues. Germline-derived CDR1 and CDR2 are SQVTM and ANQGSEA.

This clone counts as medium-sized (0.01 to 0.1%). One end of the junction fails to match germline, which may point to a read error. The chain is built from TRBV5-8 and TRBJ2-7; D not certain. The length of the CDR3 is 13 residues. Germline V gene sequence: CDR1 SGHTS, CDR2 YDEGEE. For the CDR3, the DNA is TGTGCCACCAGCGCTGCCAGTGTCGGCGAGCAGTACTTC. Translation: CATSAASVGEQYF.

The rearrangement uses TRBV6-1 and TRBJ1-2; D possibly corresponds to TRBD1 (5 bases). Deletions cut 3 bases from V and 13 bases from J, with 15 bases between. CDR1 is MNHNS and CDR2 is SASEGT in the germline V gene. The CDR3 loop spans 12 amino acids. DNA for the CDR3: TGTGCCAGCAGTGAGTGGGGGAGTTATTCCACCTTC. Translation gives CASSEWGSYSTF.

The sample holds one count of this clone. This CDR3 is also generated by other DNA sequences in the sample. The chain employs TRBV29-1 and TRBJ2-3; TRBD2 matches 10 bases. The CDR3 runs to 14 residues. Trimming at V came to 4 bases and at J to 3 bases, leaving 4 bases not matched to a gene. Germline V gene lookup returns CDR1 SQVTM and CDR2 ANQGSEA. The CDR3 loop is CSVASGRGTDTQYF. The CDR3, as DNA: TGCAGCGTTGCGAGCGGGAGGGGGACAGATACGCAGTATTTT.

This clone was picked up one time. The V call is TRBV29-1, the J call TRBJ2-7; TRBD1 aligns across 11 bases. This CDR3 region has 12 residues. With V trimmed by 3 bases and J by 5 bases, 0 bases remained unmatched. Per the germline V gene, CDR1 is SQVTM and CDR2 is ANQGSEA. The CDR3 DNA reads as TGCAGCGTTGAGGGACAGGGGGACGAGCAGTACTTC. It yields the protein CSVEGQGDEQYF.

This chain connects TRBV5-6 to TRBJ2-7; 8 bases are a match to TRBD1. The CDR3 runs to 16 residues. The germline V gene has CDR1 SGHDT and CDR2 YYEEEE. V lost 0 bases to trimming and J lost 0 bases; unmatched junction nucleotides: 5. CDR3: CASSLGTGLHSYEQYF. The CDR3 DNA is TGTGCCAGCAGCTTGGGGACAGGGCTTCACTCCTACGAGCAGTACTTC. The variable domain in full, with the rest retrieved from reference TRBV5-6 and TRBJ2-7, is DAGVTQSPTHLIKTRGQQVTLRCSPKSGHDTVSWYQQALGQGPQFIFQYYEEEERQRGNFPDRFSGHQFPNYSSELNVNALLLGDSALYLCASSLGTGLHSYEQYFGPGTRLTVT.

The V gene is TRBV2, the J gene TRBJ2-2; TRBD1 or TRBD2 may be the D gene (5 bases each). The CDR3 sequence is 14 residues long. Per the germline V gene, CDR1 is SNHLY and CDR2 is FYNNEI. The V end was cut by 0 bases, the J end by 7 bases, with 9 bases between. CDR3 in DNA: TGTGCCAGCAGTGAAGCGGGGGTAGGCGGGGAGCTGTTTTTT. Protein sequence: CASSEAGVGGELFF.